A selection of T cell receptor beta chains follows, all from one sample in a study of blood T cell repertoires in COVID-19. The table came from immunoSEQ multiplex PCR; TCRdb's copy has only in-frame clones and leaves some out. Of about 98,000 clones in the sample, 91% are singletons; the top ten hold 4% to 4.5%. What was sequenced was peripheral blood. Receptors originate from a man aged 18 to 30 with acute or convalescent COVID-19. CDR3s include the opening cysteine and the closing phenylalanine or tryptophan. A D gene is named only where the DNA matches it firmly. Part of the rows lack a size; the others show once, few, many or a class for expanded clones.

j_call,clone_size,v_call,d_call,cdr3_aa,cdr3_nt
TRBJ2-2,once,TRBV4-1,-,CASSPTFTGELFF,TGCGCCAGCAGCCCTACTTTCACCGGGGAGCTGTTTTTT
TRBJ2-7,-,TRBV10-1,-,CASSESKEGSFCEQYF,TGCGCCAGCAGTGAGTCGAAAGAGGGAAGTTTCTGCGAGCAGTACTTC
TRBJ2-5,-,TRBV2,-,CASSESETQYF,TGTGCCAGCAGTGAATCGGAGACCCAGTACTTC
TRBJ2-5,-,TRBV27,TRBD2,CASSTGTSGGAPETQYF,TGTGCCAGCAGCACCGGGACTAGCGGGGGGGCCCCGGAGACCCAGTACTTC
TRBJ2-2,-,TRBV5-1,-,CASSSRAAGTNTGELFF,TGCGCCAGCAGCTCTCGGGCGGCAGGGACGAACACCGGGGAGCTGTTTTTT
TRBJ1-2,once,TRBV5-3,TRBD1,CARSNSGQANYGYTF,TGTGCCAGAAGTAACTCGGGACAGGCGAACTATGGCTACACCTTC
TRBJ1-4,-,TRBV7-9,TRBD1,CASSSGQASQGIF,TGTGCCAGCAGCTCGGGACAGGCCTCTCAAGGGATTTTT
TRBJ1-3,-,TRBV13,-,CASSSRTHSPGNTIYF,TGTGCCAGCAGCTCGCGGACACACTCCCCTGGAAACACCATATATTTT
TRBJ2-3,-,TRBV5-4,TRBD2,CASSNGTSGKADTQYF,TGTGCCAGCAGCAATGGCACTAGCGGGAAGGCAGATACGCAGTATTTT
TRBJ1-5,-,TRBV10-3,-,CAITAGGNQPQHF,TGTGCCATCACGGCAGGGGGCAATCAGCCCCAGCATTTT
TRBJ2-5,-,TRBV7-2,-,CASSFASGATQYF,TGTGCCAGCAGCTTCGCTAGTGGGGCGACCCAGTACTTC
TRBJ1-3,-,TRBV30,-,CAWSVLDSGSGNTIYF,TGTGCCTGGAGTGTTCTGGACAGCGGCTCTGGAAACACCATATATTTT